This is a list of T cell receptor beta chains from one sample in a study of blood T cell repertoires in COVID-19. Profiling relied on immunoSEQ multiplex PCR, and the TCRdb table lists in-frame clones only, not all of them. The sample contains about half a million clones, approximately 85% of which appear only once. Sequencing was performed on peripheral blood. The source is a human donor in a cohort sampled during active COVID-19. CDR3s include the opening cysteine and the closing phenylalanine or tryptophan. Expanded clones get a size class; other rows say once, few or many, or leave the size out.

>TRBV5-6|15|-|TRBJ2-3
CASSLEPRRTDTQYF
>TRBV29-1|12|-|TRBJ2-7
CSVGTSGYEQYF
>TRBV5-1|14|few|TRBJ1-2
CASSLSLDSYGYTF
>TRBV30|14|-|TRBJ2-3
CAWSVGLLRDTQYF
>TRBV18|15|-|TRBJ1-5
CASASQGAGNQPQHF
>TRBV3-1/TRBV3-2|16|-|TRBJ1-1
CASSQRRGQGLTEAFF
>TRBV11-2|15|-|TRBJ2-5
CASSLDHGAEETQYF
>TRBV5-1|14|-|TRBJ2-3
CASRVIPLADTQYF
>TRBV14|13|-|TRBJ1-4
CASSQDRGLGLFF
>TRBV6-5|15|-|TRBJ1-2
CASSLQNLGHGSYTF
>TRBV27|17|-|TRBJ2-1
CASSFRLAGGTYNEQFF
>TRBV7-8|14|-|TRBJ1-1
CASSLPGMNTEAFF
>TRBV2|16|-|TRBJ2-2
CASRGLAGANTGELFF
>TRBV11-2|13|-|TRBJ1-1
CASSFRDRETPFF
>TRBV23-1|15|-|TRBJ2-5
CASSQSGGGSETQYF
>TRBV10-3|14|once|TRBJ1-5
CAISVEGQNQPQHF
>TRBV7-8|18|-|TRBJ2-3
CASSLRASGRAVSDTQYF
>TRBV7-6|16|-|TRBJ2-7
CASSLAGGQGNDEQYF
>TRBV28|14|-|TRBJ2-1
CASSPRAPRGRQFF
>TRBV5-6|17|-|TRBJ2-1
CASSRRGWDIHDNEQFF
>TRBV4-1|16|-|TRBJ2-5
CASSPQFRRGYETQYF
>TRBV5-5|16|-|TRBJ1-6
CASSPSSGLMGSPLHF
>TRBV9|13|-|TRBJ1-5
CASSGPTGQPQHF
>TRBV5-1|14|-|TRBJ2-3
CASSLGDRTDTQYF
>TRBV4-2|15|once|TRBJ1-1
CASSQDRGPSLEAFF
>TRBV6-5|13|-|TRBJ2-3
CASRQTATDTQYF
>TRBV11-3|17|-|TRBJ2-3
CASSLRTSGTPTDTQYF
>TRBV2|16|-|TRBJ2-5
CASSEVGGSGQETQYF
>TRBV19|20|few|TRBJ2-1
CASTQRGRRNAPASYNEQFF
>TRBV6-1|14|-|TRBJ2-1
CASSDGTRGSEQFF
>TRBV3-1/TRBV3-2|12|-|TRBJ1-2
CASSGRGYGYTF
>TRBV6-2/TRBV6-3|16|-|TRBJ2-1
CASSSRLAGHYNEQFF
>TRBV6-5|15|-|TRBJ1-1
CASSPLYEGNTEAFF
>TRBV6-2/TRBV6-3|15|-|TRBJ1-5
CASSSNRAGNQPQHF
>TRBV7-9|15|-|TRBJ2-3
CASSFTSGSPNTQYF